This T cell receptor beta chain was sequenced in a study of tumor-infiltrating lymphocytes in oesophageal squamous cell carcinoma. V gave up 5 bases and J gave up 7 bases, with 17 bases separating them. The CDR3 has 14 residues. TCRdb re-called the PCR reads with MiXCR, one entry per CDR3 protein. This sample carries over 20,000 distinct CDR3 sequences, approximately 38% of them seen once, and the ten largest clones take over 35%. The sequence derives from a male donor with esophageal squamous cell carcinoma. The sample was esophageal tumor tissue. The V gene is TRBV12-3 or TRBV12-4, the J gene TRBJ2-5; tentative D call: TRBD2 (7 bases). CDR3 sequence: CASSLEGGGRTQYF. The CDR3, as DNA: TGTGCCAGCAGTCTTGAAGGGGGGGGGAGGACCCAGTACTTC.